This T cell receptor (beta chain) was recorded in a study of regulatory dendritic cells for organ transplantation. Clones were sequenced by immunoSEQ multiplex PCR, and TCRdb holds only the in-frame ones, with some missing. The sample has 30,000 to 35,000 clones, roughly nine tenths seen once. Regarding this clone: Its specificity is not known.

Per germline, CDR1 SGDLS and CDR2 YYNGEE. The length of the CDR3 is 14 residues. J lost 8 bases, V lost 5 bases, and 7 bases had no gene match. General observations from the study: Regulatory dendritic cells appeared to expand memory CD8+ clones less than mature ones.

The chain has TRBV9 and TRBJ2-1, with 10 bases fitting TRBD2. This receptor was taken from a human donor in good health. The sample consisted of naive CD4+ T cells from blood. Subset given: CD45RA+ naive T cells. The CDR3 spells CASSKRGGRDEQFF. The CDR3 DNA follows: TGTGCCAGCAGTAAGCGGGGGGGCCGCGATGAGCAGTTCTTC.